This TCR beta chain was found in a study of OX40 agonist ivuxolimab in advanced cancers. About the study as a whole: The costimulatory receptor OX40 (CD134) was targeted by ivuxolimab, a fully human IgG2 agonistic monoclonal antibody. Intravenous ivuxolimab was administered to patients every 2 weeks at six dose levels: 0.01, 0.1, 0.3, 1.5, 3 and 10 mg/kg. Among the approximately 54 dose-escalation patients, around 20 had hepatocellular carcinoma, approximately 15 melanoma, 9 renal cell carcinoma and 9 head and neck cancer. In the dose-escalation cohort, around four fifths of patients were male, and the mean age was about 55 years, with a range of roughly 20 to 80. Prior anti-PD-1, anti-PD-L1 or anti-CTLA-4 therapy was permitted, and about 40% of dose-escalation patients had received checkpoint inhibitors. Partial responses were achieved by three dose-escalation patients, of whom one had hepatocellular carcinoma and two had cutaneous melanoma. The point of sequencing TCRbeta in the periphery was to test whether ivuxolimab changed TCR sequence diversity and drove clonal T-cell expansion. The paper describes the monotherapy dose-escalation part (N of about 47 patients) of the phase I trial of ivuxolimab. What the authors observed across the whole study: In the 0.1-3.0 mg/kg groups, partial responders had among the lowest normalized peripheral clonal expansion, particularly in CD8+ T cells. The antigen specificity of the peripheral T cells that underwent clonal expansion was not determined. Low levels of normalized T-cell clonal expansion were also seen in some nonresponding patients. After ivuxolimab, expanded clones were on average more numerous among CD8+ T cells than among CD4+ T cells. At doses of 0.1 to 3.0 mg/kg, clonal expansion of both CD4+ and CD8+ T cells in blood was seen between baseline and week 6.

Details on this clone: Its antigen target is currently unknown. Per-nucleotide qualities are absent, and no much larger clonotype sits a single base away.

Patients with autoimmune disease history or receiving systemic immunosuppression were excluded from the trial. Peripheral blood for TCR sequencing was collected from all dose cohorts at baseline, on cycle 4 day 1, and on cycle 7 day 1. Samples came from an open-label, multicenter, first-in-human phase I dose-escalation trial of ivuxolimab. Adults with locally advanced or metastatic head and neck squamous cell, hepatocellular, melanoma or renal cell carcinoma were enrolled in the trial. Before TCR sequencing, CD4+ T cells and CD8+ T cells from peripheral blood were sorted into separate populations. The V end loses 2 bases and the J end loses 4 bases, and a stretch of 7 bases separates them. CDR1 and CDR2 are read off the germline V gene as LGHNT and FRNRAP. The CDR3 spans 13 residues, from the cysteine through the phenylalanine. This entry keeps only the CDR3 DNA: 39 bases, framed from base 1. Genomic DNA was extracted from sorted cells for sequencing of the TCRbeta CDR3 region. The immunoSEQ Assay was used for sequencing of TCRbeta CDR3 regions. Sourced from immuneACCESS, this table was stored by TCRdb with only in-frame sequences that have V and J called. A share of the clones is absent; for the studies checked, an unresolved V gene accounts for under half, and the remainder has no known explanation. Across this sample there are around 77,000 clones, with roughly nine tenths seen only once. The ten biggest clones cover about 0.99% of the sample.

The clonotype was recovered from an adult with an advanced solid tumor such as melanoma, head and neck, liver or kidney cancer. The sample consisted of CD4+ or CD8+ T cells sorted from blood, taken in a trial of the OX40 agonist ivuxolimab. The receptor chain draws on TRBV12-5 and TRBJ2-3, with the D segment identity uncertain. The DNA is as follows: TGTGCTAGTGGTTTGTCTGAGGCAGATACGCAGTATTTT. Translated, it gives CASGLSEADTQYF.